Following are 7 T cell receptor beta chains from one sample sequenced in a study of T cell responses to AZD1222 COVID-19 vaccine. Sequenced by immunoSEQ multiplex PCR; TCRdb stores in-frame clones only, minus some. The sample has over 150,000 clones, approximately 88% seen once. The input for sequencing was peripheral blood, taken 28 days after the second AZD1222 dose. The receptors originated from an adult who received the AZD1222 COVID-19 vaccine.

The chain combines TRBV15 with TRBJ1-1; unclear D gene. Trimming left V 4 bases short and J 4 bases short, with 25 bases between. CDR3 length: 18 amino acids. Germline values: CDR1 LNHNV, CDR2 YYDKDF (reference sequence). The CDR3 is CATSIPRRVREWCTEAFF. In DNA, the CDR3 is TGTGCCACCAGCATTCCGCGGCGGGTAAGGGAGTGGTGCACTGAAGCTTTCTTT.

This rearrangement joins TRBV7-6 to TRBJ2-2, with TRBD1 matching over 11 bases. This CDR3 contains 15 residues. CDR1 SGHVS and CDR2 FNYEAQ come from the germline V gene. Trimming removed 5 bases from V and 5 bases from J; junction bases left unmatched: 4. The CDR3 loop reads CASSKGTGGTGELFF. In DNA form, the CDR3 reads TGTGCCAGCAGCAAGGGGACAGGGGGAACCGGGGAGCTGTTTTTT. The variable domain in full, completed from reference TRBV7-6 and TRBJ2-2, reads GAGVSQSPRYKVTKRGQDVALRCDPISGHVSLYWYRQALGQGPEFLTYFNYEAQQDKSGLPNDRFSAERPEGSISTLTIQRTEQRDSAMYRCASSKGTGGTGELFFGEGSRLTVL.

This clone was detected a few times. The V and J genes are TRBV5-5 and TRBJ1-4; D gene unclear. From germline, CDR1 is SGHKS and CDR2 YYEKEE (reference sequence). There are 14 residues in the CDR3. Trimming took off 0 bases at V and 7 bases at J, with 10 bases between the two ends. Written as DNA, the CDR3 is TGTGCCAGCAGCTTGGACTTATGGGTTGAAAAACTGTTTTTT. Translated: CASSLDLWVEKLFF. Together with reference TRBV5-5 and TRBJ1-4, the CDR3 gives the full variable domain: DAGVTQSPTHLIKTRGQQVTLRCSPISGHKSVSWYQQVLGQGPQFIFQYYEKEERGRGNFPDRFSARQFPNYSSELNVNALLLGDSALYLCASSLDLWVEKLFFGSGTQLSVL.

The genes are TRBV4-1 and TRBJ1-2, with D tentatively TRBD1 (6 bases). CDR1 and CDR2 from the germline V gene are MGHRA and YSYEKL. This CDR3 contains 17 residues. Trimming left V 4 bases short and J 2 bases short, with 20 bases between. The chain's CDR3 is CASSPKQGTYSNYGYTF. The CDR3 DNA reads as TGCGCCAGCAGCCCCAAACAGGGTACATACAGCAACTATGGCTACACCTTC.

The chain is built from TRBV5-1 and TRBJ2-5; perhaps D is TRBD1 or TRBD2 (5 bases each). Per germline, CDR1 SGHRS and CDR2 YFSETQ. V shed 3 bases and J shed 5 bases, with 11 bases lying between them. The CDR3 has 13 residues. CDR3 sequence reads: CASSWQEGETQYF. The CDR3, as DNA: TGCGCCAGCAGCTGGCAAGAGGGGGAGACCCAGTACTTC.

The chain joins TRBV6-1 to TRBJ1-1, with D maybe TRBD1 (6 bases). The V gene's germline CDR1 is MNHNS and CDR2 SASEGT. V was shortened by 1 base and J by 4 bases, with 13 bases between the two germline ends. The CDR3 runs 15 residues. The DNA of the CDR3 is TGTGCCAGCAGTGAAGGGGGGCAGGGTGGCACTGAAGCTTTCTTT. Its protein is CASSEGGQGGTEAFF.

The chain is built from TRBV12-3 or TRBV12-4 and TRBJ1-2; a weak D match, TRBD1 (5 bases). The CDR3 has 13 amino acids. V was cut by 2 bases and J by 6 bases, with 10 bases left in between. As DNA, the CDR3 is TGTGCCAGCAGTTTATCCAGGGTGAATGGCTACACCTTC. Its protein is CASSLSRVNGYTF.